Listed below are T cell receptor beta chains from one sample, sequenced in a study of blood T cell repertoires in COVID-19. The table came from immunoSEQ multiplex PCR; TCRdb's copy has only in-frame clones and leaves some out. The sample shows around 150,000 clones, roughly nine tenths of them seen only once. The source material was peripheral blood. The receptors originated from a man between 60 and 70 years old with acute or convalescent COVID-19. Each CDR3 is given with its conserved first and last residue. A D gene is named only where the DNA matches it firmly.

D gene	V gene	J gene	CDR3 protein
-	TRBV29-1	TRBJ1-5	CSAWAGDSNQPQHF
-	TRBV27	TRBJ1-1	CASSLGGLNTEAFF
-	TRBV3-1/TRBV3-2	TRBJ2-2	CASILGRTNTGELFF
TRBD2	TRBV7-2	TRBJ2-5	CASSLGLAGEETQYF
TRBD2	TRBV11-2	TRBJ2-3	CASSLDTFGGGLRYF
TRBD1	TRBV12-3/TRBV12-4	TRBJ2-1	CASSQDRYNEQFF
TRBD1	TRBV5-1	TRBJ1-2	CASTEPGTGASRGYTF
TRBD2	TRBV18	TRBJ2-3	CASSSTSGGADTQYF
TRBD1	TRBV9	TRBJ1-4	CASSVAGGTANEKLFF
-	TRBV27	TRBJ2-3	CASSIVGRGVTDTQYF
TRBD2	TRBV19	TRBJ2-5	CASSPSGGRETQYF
-	TRBV6-5	TRBJ1-2	CASSYSPRAHYGYTF
TRBD2	TRBV5-1	TRBJ2-1	CASSASSGGYNEQFF
-	TRBV7-9	TRBJ2-7	CASSRGTSYEQYF
TRBD1	TRBV7-9	TRBJ2-1	CASSLGQGGNEQFF
TRBD1	TRBV7-3	TRBJ1-2	CASSSGQGYGYTF
-	TRBV3-1/TRBV3-2	TRBJ2-1	CASSQVGAIAQFF
-	TRBV30	TRBJ1-4	CAWSPPGLGGEKLFF
-	TRBV5-1	TRBJ2-3	CASSQRGWADTQYF
-	TRBV3-1/TRBV3-2	TRBJ2-6	CASSQDYGRGAGANVLTF
TRBD2	TRBV24-1	TRBJ2-2	CATSDWRRGYQGELFF
-	TRBV29-1	TRBJ2-7	CSAQGGAYEQYF
TRBD2	TRBV24-1	TRBJ2-3	CATSKGTSGGTSTDTQYF
-	TRBV11-2	TRBJ2-5	CASSPVAGSGTQYF
-	TRBV2	TRBJ2-5	CASSEPLARETQYF
-	TRBV6-5	TRBJ1-1	CASRGPGGRNTEAFF
-	TRBV25-1	TRBJ1-4	CASSDTQGYEKLFF
-	TRBV14	TRBJ1-3	CASSQAGSGNTIYF
TRBD1	TRBV27	TRBJ2-5	CASSLRGPETQYF
-	TRBV7-8	TRBJ2-7	CASSDRREQYF
TRBD1	TRBV14	TRBJ1-1	CASSWRTGPNTEAFF
TRBD1	TRBV5-1	TRBJ1-1	CASSLYRGATEAFF
-	TRBV12-3/TRBV12-4	TRBJ1-5	CASSLSSERRAFF